These 25 T cell receptor beta chains originate from one sample sequenced in a study of graft-versus-host responses after intestinal transplantation. These receptors have no known antigen. TCRdb's copy holds only in-frame clones and misses some; the assay was immunoSEQ multiplex PCR. The repertoire holds 90,000 to 130,000 clones, approximately 90% seen once, with about 0.2% in the top ten. The starting material was unstimulated CD4+ T cells sorted from spleen or lymph node cells, obtained before transplant. These TCRs come from a human donor who was the organ donor for an intestinal transplant.

This clone has only one observation. The CDR3 DNA reads TGCGCCAGCAGCAGAGGGGATAATTCACCCCTCCACTTT. Translation gives CASSRGDNSPLHF. The J gene is TRBJ1-6, the V gene TRBV5-1, with a weak D call TRBD1 (5 bases). V was pared by 4 bases and J by 5 bases, with 7 bases between. This CDR3 is built from 13 residues. CDR1 is SGHRS and CDR2 is YFSETQ in the germline V gene.

The chain uses TRBV19 and TRBJ1-5; the D is unclear. The V gene's germline CDR1 is LNHDA and CDR2 SQIVND (reference sequence). The CDR3 has 15 residues. Trimming stripped 2 bases from V and 3 bases from J, with 11 bases between. CDR3 protein: CASSISPVTNQPQHF. In DNA, the CDR3 is TGTGCCAGTAGTATAAGCCCCGTTACCAATCAGCCCCAGCATTTT.

The chain couples TRBV7-2 to TRBJ1-1; TRBD1 is a possible D gene (6 bases). The CDR3 contains 14 residues. Trimming pared 6 bases from V and 1 base from J, leaving 12 bases between. Per germline, CDR1 SGHTA and CDR2 FQGNSA. The CDR3 here is CASSLPGQNTEAFF. The CDR3 bases are TGTGCCAGCAGTCTTCCGGGACAGAACACTGAAGCTTTCTTT.

The chain couples TRBV20-1 to TRBJ2-7; 9 bases are a match to TRBD2. Germline V gene lookup returns CDR1 DFQATT and CDR2 SNEGSKA (reference sequence). J was trimmed by 7 bases and V by 8 bases; bases with no gene match: 6. This CDR3 has 11 residues. The CDR3 sequence: CSLAGVGEQYF. The CDR3 nucleotides read TGCAGTTTAGCGGGAGTTGGTGAGCAGTACTTC.

V gene TRBV27 combines with J gene TRBJ2-7, with TRBD1 matching over 8 bases. V lost 6 bases and J lost 5; bases outside the gene matches: 9. This CDR3 is 14 amino acids long. Germline lookup yields CDR1 MNHEY and CDR2 SMNVEV (reference sequence). CDR3 sequence: CASSPGQGIHEQYF. The CDR3, as DNA: TGTGCCAGCAGCCCTGGACAGGGTATCCACGAGCAGTACTTC.

This clone is a singleton in its sample. The rearrangement uses TRBV6-1 and TRBJ1-1; TRBD1 is a possible D gene (6 bases). The CDR3 runs to 15 residues. Germline V lookup: CDR1 MNHNS, CDR2 SASEGT. Between the trimmed V and J ends, which lost 6 bases and 0 bases, there was a span of 14 bases. CDR3 loop: CASRHRATVNTEAFF. The CDR3 DNA reads TGTGCCAGCAGGCACAGGGCTACGGTGAACACTGAAGCTTTCTTT.

The genes are TRBV20-1 and TRBJ2-3; no reliable D call. V lost 3 bases, J lost 4 bases, and 5 bases lay in between. Looked up from germline, CDR1 is DFQATT and CDR2 is SNEGSKA (reference sequence). This CDR3 spans 11 amino acids. CDR3 sequence reads: CSASIADTQYF. The CDR3 DNA is TGCAGTGCTAGTATAGCAGATACGCAGTATTTT.

The J gene is TRBJ2-4, the V gene TRBV21-1; TRBD1, as called in the table, went unchecked against the DNA. TRBV21-1 is a documented pseudogene. CDR3 length: 17 residues. The CDR3 sequence: CASSKEGQGQTKNIQYF. The CDR3 DNA is TGTGCCAGCAGCAAAGAGGGTCAGGGTCAAACCAAAAACATTCAGTACTTC.

The chain joins TRBV6-5 to TRBJ2-6, with D unclear. The CDR3 has 15 amino acids. The germline V and J ends were trimmed by 2 bases and 4 bases, with 9 bases remaining between them. Looked up from germline, CDR1 is MNHEY and CDR2 is SVGAGI. CDR3 sequence reads: CASSYGNSGANVLTF. CDR3 in DNA: TGTGCCAGCAGTTACGGGAATTCCGGGGCCAACGTCCTGACTTTC.

CDR3 sequence reads: CASSPWGRDTEAFF. DNA of the CDR3: TGTGCCAGCAGCCCTTGGGGGCGGGACACTGAAGCTTTCTTT. This chain links TRBV7-8 with TRBJ1-1, with TRBD1 as a possible D gene (6 bases). CDR3 size: 14 residues. Trimming took 5 bases from V and 3 from J, leaving 13 bases between them. Germline lookup yields CDR1 SGHVS and CDR2 FQNEAQ. Looking up the rest from reference TRBV7-8 and TRBJ1-1 gives the full variable domain: GAGVSQSPRYKVAKRGQDVALRCDPISGHVSLFWYQQALGQGPEFLTYFQNEAQLDKSGLPSDRFFAERPEGSVSTLKIQRTQQEDSAVYLCASSPWGRDTEAFFGQGTRLTVV.

To note about this clone: Other DNA sequences of this sample code for an identical CDR3. The rearrangement joins TRBV5-1 to TRBJ2-7; D uncertain. Germline V gives CDR1 SGHRS, CDR2 YFSETQ. The length of the CDR3 is 12 residues. V was shortened by 0 bases and J by 4 bases, with 5 bases between the two germline ends. The CDR3 DNA reads as TGCGCCAGCAGCTTGGTAGGGTACGAGCAGTACTTC. Amino acids: CASSLVGYEQYF.

Concerning this clone: This sample includes further DNA sequences coding for the same CDR3. J is TRBJ1-1 and V is TRBV7-2; D remains unclear. The CDR3 has 13 residues. Germline V gene data show CDR1 as SGHTA and CDR2 as FQGNSA. Trimming shortened V by 3 bases and J by 1 base, and 6 bases separated the two germline ends. CDR3 nucleotides: TGTGCCAGCAGCTTTACGGGGAACACTGAAGCTTTCTTT. Translated: CASSFTGNTEAFF.

A word on this clone: Distinct nucleotide sequences in the sample also encode this CDR3. The V call is TRBV6-5, the J call TRBJ1-2; D ambiguous. V lost 5 bases to trimming and J lost 2 bases, with 6 bases between them. The length of the CDR3 is 12 residues. The germline gives CDR1 MNHEY, CDR2 SVGAGI. The CDR3 sequence is CASSEANYGYTF. DNA for the CDR3: TGTGCCAGCAGTGAAGCAAACTATGGCTACACCTTC.

The chain recombines TRBV19 with TRBJ1-2, with 10 bases identical to TRBD1. Germline loops: CDR1 LNHDA, CDR2 SQIVND (reference sequence). The CDR3 extends over 15 amino acids. J was trimmed by 5 bases and V by 4 bases; bases with no gene match: 7. The CDR3 DNA is TGTGCCAGTAGTACCGGGACAGGGGAATTGTATGGCTACACCTTC. It codes for CASSTGTGELYGYTF.

The chain carries TRBV30 and TRBJ2-1; TRBD2 might be the D (5 bases). Trimming removed 2 bases from V and 8 bases from J, with 19 bases in between. The CDR3 has 15 amino acids. Looked up from germline, CDR1 is GTSNPN and CDR2 is SVGIG (reference sequence). CDR3 coding DNA: TGTGCCTGGAGTCCGTGGGGTAGCGTCAGGCATGAGCAGTTCTTC. Translating it yields CAWSPWGSVRHEQFF.

The chain is built from TRBV5-4 and TRBJ2-5; 10 bases agree with TRBD1. Germline V gives CDR1 SGHNT, CDR2 YYREEE (reference sequence). The ends lost 5 bases at V and 4 bases at J; junction bases unmatched: 5. The CDR3 sequence is 14 residues long. CDR3 nucleotide sequence: TGTGCCAGCAGGGCGACAGGGGGCGCAGAGACCCAGTACTTC. As protein: CASRATGGAETQYF.

The chain is built from TRBV6-1 and TRBJ2-5, with 7 bases identical to TRBD2. This CDR3 is built from 15 residues. Germline trimming cut 6 bases from V and 5 bases from J; bases unmatched to any gene: 12. From germline, CDR1 is MNHNS and CDR2 SASEGT. The chain's CDR3 is CASRALGGRVETQYF. The CDR3 coding sequence is TGTGCCAGCAGAGCTCTTGGAGGGAGGGTGGAGACCCAGTACTTC.

The CDR3 here is CASSLSGDPYNEQFF. Written as DNA, the CDR3 is TGTGCCAGCAGTCTCAGCGGCGACCCCTACAATGAGCAGTTCTTC. V usage is TRBV6-5 and J usage is TRBJ2-1, with D possibly matching TRBD2 (5 bases). Trimming stripped 5 bases from V and 2 bases from J, with 13 bases between. CDR1 is MNHEY, CDR2 SVGAGI, per germline. This CDR3 contains 15 residues.

This chain joins TRBV7-9 and TRBJ2-3; D assignment may be TRBD1 or TRBD2 (5 bases each). V was shortened by 5 bases and J by 2 bases, with 17 bases between the two germline ends. The germline V gene encodes CDR1 SEHNR and CDR2 FQNEAQ (reference sequence). This CDR3 contains 16 residues. The CDR3 coding sequence is TGTGCCAGCAGCCCAGGGTCGCGGGTATACACAGATACGCAGTATTTT. This codes for CASSPGSRVYTDTQYF.

The CDR3 nucleotides read TGTGCCAGCAGATCGGGGCGTTACAATGAGCAGTTCTTC. Translating gives CASRSGRYNEQFF. The chain joins TRBV27 to TRBJ2-1; D is perhaps TRBD1 or TRBD2 (5 bases each). CDR3 size: 13 residues. In germline, CDR1 is MNHEY, CDR2 SMNVEV (reference sequence). Deletions cut 6 bases from V and 4 bases from J, with 10 bases between.

In this sample, this clone turned up once. V and J are TRBV7-9 and TRBJ2-1; 12 bases fit TRBD1. Germline values: CDR1 SEHNR, CDR2 FQNEAQ (reference sequence). This CDR3 is built from 14 residues. The trim removed 5 bases at V and 9 bases at J, leaving 5 bases unmatched. The CDR3 loop reads CASSRDRGHGEQFF. The CDR3 DNA sequence: TGTGCCAGCAGCCGGGACAGGGGGCATGGTGAGCAGTTCTTC.

The chain links TRBV11-2 to TRBJ2-3; D possibly corresponds to TRBD2 (7 bases). Per the germline V gene, CDR1 is SGHAT and CDR2 is FQNNGV. Trimming pared 0 bases from V and 1 base from J, leaving 17 bases between. This CDR3 contains 18 residues. The CDR3 DNA reads as TGTGCCAGCAGCTTAGATAGGGGGGGGCCCATCGGCACAGATACGCAGTATTTT. Amino acids: CASSLDRGGPIGTDTQYF.

The chain employs TRBV4-2 and TRBJ2-7, with 9 bases matching TRBD1. Germline V lookup: CDR1 LGHNA, CDR2 YNFKEQ. This CDR3 comprises 16 residues. V lost 2 bases to trimming and J lost 3 bases; unmatched junction nucleotides: 8. The CDR3 loop reads CASSQQDRGGFYEQYF. CDR3 nucleotide sequence: TGTGCCAGCAGCCAACAGGACAGGGGAGGGTTCTACGAGCAGTACTTC.

The chain carries TRBV6-1 and TRBJ1-2; TRBD1 matches at 9 bases. CDR3 length: 16 residues. The J segment lost 9 bases and the V segment lost 0 bases, leaving 11 bases of the junction unmatched. Germline V gives CDR1 MNHNS, CDR2 SASEGT. In nucleotides, the CDR3 is TGTGCCAGCAGTGAAGCGCTTCGGTGGACAGGGGTCAGCTACACCTTC. This encodes CASSEALRWTGVSYTF.

The chain combines TRBV29-1 with TRBJ2-3, with 12 bases identical to TRBD2. V lost 2 bases to trimming and J lost 5 bases; unmatched junction nucleotides: 5. CDR1 and CDR2 (germline): SQVTM, ANQGSEA. This CDR3 has 15 amino acids. DNA of the CDR3: TGCAGCGTTGAACTAGCGGGAGGGCCGGAAGATACGCAGTATTTT. Translating it yields CSVELAGGPEDTQYF.